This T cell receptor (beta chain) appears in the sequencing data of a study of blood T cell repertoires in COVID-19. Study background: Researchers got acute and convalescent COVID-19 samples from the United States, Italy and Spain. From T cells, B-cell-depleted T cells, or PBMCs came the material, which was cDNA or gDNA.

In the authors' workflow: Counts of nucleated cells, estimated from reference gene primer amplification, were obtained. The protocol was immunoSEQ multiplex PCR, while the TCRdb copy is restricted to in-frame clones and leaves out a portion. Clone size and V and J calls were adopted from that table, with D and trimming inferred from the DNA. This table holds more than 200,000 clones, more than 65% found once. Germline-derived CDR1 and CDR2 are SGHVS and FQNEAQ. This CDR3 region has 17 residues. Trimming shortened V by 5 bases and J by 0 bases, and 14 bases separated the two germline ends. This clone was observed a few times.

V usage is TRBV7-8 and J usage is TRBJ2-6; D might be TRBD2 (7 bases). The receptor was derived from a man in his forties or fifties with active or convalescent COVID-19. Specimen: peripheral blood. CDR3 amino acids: CASSQRGATSGANVLTF. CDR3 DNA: TGTGCCAGCAGCCAACGGGGGGCCACCTCTGGGGCCAACGTCCTGACTTTC.